This is a list of T cell receptor beta chains from one sample in a study of blood T cell repertoires in COVID-19. TCRdb keeps only in-frame clones here, not all; method: immunoSEQ multiplex PCR. The sample lists a few hundred thousand clones; 75% to 90% were seen once. What was sequenced was peripheral blood. The receptors come from a man aged 25 to 45 with acute or convalescent COVID-19. The CDR3 runs from the conserved cysteine through the conserved F or W. The order of the fields is J gene, clone size, D gene, V gene, CDR3 protein, CDR3 DNA. A D gene is named only where the DNA matches it firmly. Only part of the rows carry a size: once, few, many, or a class if the clone is expanded.

TRBJ2-2 - TRBD1 TRBV18 CASSPKLGQGPGELFF TGTGCCAGCTCACCCAAACTGGGACAGGGACCCGGGGAGCTGTTTTTT
TRBJ2-3 - - TRBV10-1 CASSEWASSTDTQYF TGCGCCAGCAGTGAATGGGCCTCTAGCACAGATACGCAGTATTTT
TRBJ2-1 - - TRBV9 CASSVVSQGSYNEQFF TGTGCCAGCAGCGTAGTCTCACAGGGCTCCTACAATGAGCAGTTCTTC
TRBJ1-3 - TRBD1 TRBV11-2 CASSRGQGAIGNTIYF TGTGCCAGCAGCCGGGGTCAGGGGGCGATTGGAAACACCATATATTTT
TRBJ1-4 - - TRBV5-6 CASSWGRSPNEKLFF TGTGCCAGCAGCTGGGGGCGATCTCCTAATGAAAAACTGTTTTTT
TRBJ1-5 - - TRBV29-1 CSVGTGNQPQHF TGCAGCGTAGGGACTGGAAATCAGCCCCAGCATTTT
TRBJ1-5 - - TRBV5-8 CASSSSLSNQPQHF TGTGCCAGCAGCTCCTCTCTAAGCAATCAGCCCCAGCATTTT
TRBJ1-4 - TRBD1 TRBV28 CASKYGTANEKLFF TGTGCCAGCAAATACGGGACAGCTAATGAAAAACTGTTTTTT
TRBJ1-6 - - TRBV28 CASSLFGSGGVDSPLHF TGTGCCAGCAGTTTATTCGGGTCGGGCGGGGTCGATTCACCCCTCCACTTT
TRBJ2-7 - TRBD1 TRBV29-1 CSVGETRGLNEQYF TGCAGCGTCGGCGAGACCAGGGGGCTTAACGAGCAGTACTTC
TRBJ1-2 - TRBD1 TRBV6-1 CASSEARQGSYGYTF TGTGCCAGCAGTGAAGCCCGACAGGGCAGCTATGGCTACACCTTC
TRBJ1-2 - - TRBV28 CASSHRGGYTF TGTGCCAGCAGTCATCGGGGTGGCTACACCTTC
TRBJ1-4 - TRBD1 TRBV29-1 CSVNPGTGNEKLFF TGCAGCGTTAACCCCGGGACAGGGAATGAAAAACTGTTTTTT
TRBJ2-7 - TRBD1 TRBV5-1 CASSLEPAQGHFFEQYF TGCGCCAGCAGCTTGGAACCGGCACAGGGGCACTTTTTCGAGCAGTACTTC
TRBJ2-7 - TRBD2 TRBV2 CASRRRQAGTSTYEQYF TGTGCCAGCAGAAGAAGACAGGCCGGGACTAGTACCTACGAGCAGTACTTC
TRBJ2-7 - TRBD2 TRBV7-9 CASSLGLAGVYEQYF TGTGCCAGCAGCTTAGGGTTAGCGGGGGTCTACGAGCAGTACTTC
TRBJ2-1 few TRBD1 TRBV9 CASSVGQGSYNEQFF TGTGCCAGCAGCGTGGGACAGGGGTCCTACAATGAGCAGTTCTTC
TRBJ1-3 - - TRBV13 CASSSGAVSGNTIYF TGTGCCAGCAGCTCAGGGGCCGTCTCTGGAAACACCATATATTTT
TRBJ2-7 - - TRBV14 CASSQRGSWNEQYF TGTGCCAGCAGCCAAAGAGGGAGCTGGAACGAGCAGTACTTC
TRBJ1-1 - TRBD1 TRBV18 CASSPGQVENTEAFF TGTGCCAGCTCACCGGGACAGGTGGAGAACACTGAAGCTTTCTTT
TRBJ2-1 - TRBD1 TRBV7-8 CASSLVWGTAYNEQFF TGTGCCAGCAGCTTAGTTTGGGGGACAGCATACAATGAGCAGTTCTTC
TRBJ1-2 - TRBD1 TRBV24-1 CATSDRGLGQGAYGYTF TGTGCCACCAGTGATCGGGGGTTAGGACAGGGGGCCTATGGCTACACCTTC
TRBJ2-4 - - TRBV7-9 CASSLAWGPGSKNIQYF TGTGCCAGCAGCTTGGCCTGGGGCCCCGGTTCCAAAAACATTCAGTACTTC
TRBJ1-6 - - TRBV24-1 CATSDFDAGAHSPLHF TGTGCCACCAGTGATTTTGATGCAGGGGCCCATTCACCCCTCCACTTT
TRBJ1-2 - - TRBV28 CASSQQSNYGYTF TGTGCCAGCAGTCAACAGAGTAACTATGGCTACACCTTC
TRBJ1-2 - TRBD1 TRBV5-5 CASSLARDRRYGYTF TGTGCCAGCAGCTTGGCCCGGGACAGGAGGTATGGCTACACCTTC
TRBJ1-6 - - TRBV5-6 CASSLRGRGVRDSPLHF TGTGCCAGCAGCTTACGTGGCCGGGGTGTTAGGGATTCACCCCTCCACTTT
TRBJ1-1 - - TRBV5-1 CASSLELYTEAFF TGCGCCAGCAGCTTGGAGCTCTACACTGAAGCTTTCTTT
TRBJ1-6 - - TRBV28 CASSFPGGSPLHF TGTGCCAGCAGTTTTCCGGGGGGTTCACCCCTCCACTTT
TRBJ2-2 - - TRBV9 CASSVEVRTGELFF TGTGCCAGCAGCGTAGAAGTGAGGACCGGGGAGCTGTTTTTT
TRBJ1-2 - - TRBV6-5 CASSYYSPNYGYTF TGTGCCAGCAGTTACTACAGCCCCAACTATGGCTACACCTTC
TRBJ2-3 - - TRBV18 CASSPWEIRDTQYF TGTGCCAGCTCACCATGGGAGATTCGGGATACGCAGTATTTT
TRBJ2-7 - - TRBV7-7 CASSDTGGEQYF TGTGCTAGCAGCGACACCGGGGGCGAGCAGTACTTC
TRBJ2-3 - - TRBV7-3 CASSQKGSREDTQYF TGTGCCAGCAGCCAAAAAGGGAGTCGCGAAGATACGCAGTATTTT
TRBJ1-1 - - TRBV5-1 CASSLGGGSNTEAFF TGCGCCAGCAGCTTGGGTGGAGGCTCGAACACTGAAGCTTTCTTT
TRBJ1-4 - - TRBV27 CASSLGGDPNEKLFF TGTGCCAGCAGTTTGGGCGGGGACCCTAATGAAAAACTGTTTTTT
TRBJ2-2 - TRBD2 TRBV6-5 CATLASGGRTGELFF TGTGCCACATTAGCCTCCGGGGGGAGAACCGGGGAGCTGTTTTTT
TRBJ2-1 - TRBD1 TRBV5-3 CARSRLRDRNNEQFF TGTGCCAGAAGCCGACTCCGGGACAGAAACAATGAGCAGTTCTTC
TRBJ1-2 - - TRBV5-6 CASSPDFGGYTF TGTGCCAGCAGCCCGGACTTCGGGGGCTACACCTTC
TRBJ2-5 - TRBD2 TRBV5-1 CASSFSGGASQTQYF TGCGCCAGCAGCTTTAGCGGGGGGGCCTCGCAGACCCAGTACTTC
TRBJ1-5 few TRBD1 TRBV10-2 CASSRTGEDLPQHF TGCGCCAGCAGTAGGACAGGAGAAGATCTGCCCCAGCATTTT
TRBJ2-2 - TRBD2 TRBV12-5 CASGLAGDTGELFF TGTGCTAGTGGTTTAGCGGGGGACACCGGGGAGCTGTTTTTT
TRBJ2-7 few TRBD2 TRBV6-5 CASSYTSVAYEQYF TGTGCCAGCAGTTATACTAGCGTGGCCTACGAGCAGTACTTC
TRBJ2-7 - TRBD1 TRBV30 CAWTNPGQGPYEQYF TGTGCCTGGACCAATCCGGGACAGGGGCCCTACGAGCAGTACTTC
TRBJ2-7 - TRBD2 TRBV3-1/TRBV3-2 CASSPPGLAGSKQYF TGTGCCAGCAGCCCTCCGGGACTAGCGGGATCAAAGCAGTACTTC
TRBJ1-2 - - TRBV5-6 CASSETQGWGYTF TGTGCCAGCAGCGAGACACAAGGCTGGGGCTACACCTTC
TRBJ2-5 - - TRBV5-1 CASSLGAETQYF TGCGCCAGCAGCTTGGGGGCAGAGACCCAGTACTTC
TRBJ2-3 - TRBD2 TRBV5-1 CASSPGLVGDTDTQYF TGCGCCAGCAGCCCCGGACTAGTCGGGGACACAGATACGCAGTATTTT
TRBJ2-3 once TRBD2 TRBV11-2 CASSPRTSGSDTQYF TGTGCCAGCAGCCCCCGGACTAGCGGGAGTGATACGCAGTATTTT
TRBJ2-5 - TRBD1 TRBV11-1 CASSLRQGEGETQYF TGTGCCAGCAGCCTTCGACAGGGGGAGGGAGAGACCCAGTACTTC
TRBJ2-1 - TRBD1 TRBV6-1 CASSEKDWTGTRNEQFF TGTGCCAGCAGTGAAAAGGATTGGACAGGGACGCGCAATGAGCAGTTCTTC
TRBJ1-2 once - TRBV5-1 CASSLEAGLGYTF TGCGCCAGCAGCTTGGAGGCAGGGCTCGGCTACACCTTC
TRBJ2-3 - - TRBV7-7 CASSLGGPQDTQYF TGTGCTAGCAGCTTAGGGGGGCCTCAGGATACGCAGTATTTT
TRBJ1-1 - TRBD1 TRBV19 CASSLTGTGRGRTEAFF TGTGCCAGTAGTCTAACCGGGACAGGGAGGGGAAGGACTGAAGCTTTCTTT
TRBJ2-2 - - TRBV2 CASSARIGAGELFF TGTGCCAGCAGTGCCAGGATAGGGGCCGGGGAGCTGTTTTTT
TRBJ1-5 - TRBD1 TRBV2 CASRRDRGNQPQHF TGTGCCAGCCGCAGGGACAGGGGCAATCAGCCCCAGCATTTT
TRBJ2-1 - - TRBV20-1 CSARDFGEQFF TGCAGTGCTAGAGATTTCGGTGAGCAGTTCTTC
TRBJ2-3 - - TRBV20-1 CSASTGDTQYF TGCAGTGCTAGTACAGGGGATACGCAGTATTTT
TRBJ2-2 - - TRBV19 CASSIDPTALQTGELFF TGTGCCAGTAGTATAGATCCGACAGCTCTACAAACCGGGGAGCTGTTTTTT